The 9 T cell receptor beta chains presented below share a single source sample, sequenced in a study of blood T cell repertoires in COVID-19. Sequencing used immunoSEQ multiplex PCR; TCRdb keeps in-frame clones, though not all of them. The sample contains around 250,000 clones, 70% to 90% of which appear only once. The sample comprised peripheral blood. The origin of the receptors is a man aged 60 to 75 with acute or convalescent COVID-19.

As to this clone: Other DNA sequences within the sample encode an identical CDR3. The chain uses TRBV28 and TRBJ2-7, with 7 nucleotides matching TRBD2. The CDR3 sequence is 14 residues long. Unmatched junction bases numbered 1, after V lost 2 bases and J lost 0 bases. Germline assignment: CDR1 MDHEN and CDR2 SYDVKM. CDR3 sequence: CASSLGGSSYEQYF. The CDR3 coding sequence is TGTGCCAGCAGTTTAGGCGGGAGCTCCTACGAGCAGTACTTC.

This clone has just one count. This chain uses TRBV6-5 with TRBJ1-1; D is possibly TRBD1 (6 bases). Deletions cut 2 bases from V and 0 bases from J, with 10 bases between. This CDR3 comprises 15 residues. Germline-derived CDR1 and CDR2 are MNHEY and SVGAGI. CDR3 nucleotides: TGTGCCAGCAGTTACCCGGGGGGCTTGAACACTGAAGCTTTCTTT. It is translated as CASSYPGGLNTEAFF.

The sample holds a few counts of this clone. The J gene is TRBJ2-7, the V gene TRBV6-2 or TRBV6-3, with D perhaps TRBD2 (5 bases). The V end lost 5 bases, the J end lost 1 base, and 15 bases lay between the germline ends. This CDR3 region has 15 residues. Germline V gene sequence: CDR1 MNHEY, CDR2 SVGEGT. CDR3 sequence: CASSREGGLSYEQYF. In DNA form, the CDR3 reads TGTGCCAGCAGTAGAGAAGGAGGACTTTCCTACGAGCAGTACTTC.

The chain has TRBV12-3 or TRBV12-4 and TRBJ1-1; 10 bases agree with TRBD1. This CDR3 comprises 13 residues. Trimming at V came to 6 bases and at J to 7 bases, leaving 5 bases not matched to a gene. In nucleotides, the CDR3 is TGTGCCAGCAGCGACAGGGGGCTGGGTGAAGCTTTCTTT. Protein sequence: CASSDRGLGEAFF.

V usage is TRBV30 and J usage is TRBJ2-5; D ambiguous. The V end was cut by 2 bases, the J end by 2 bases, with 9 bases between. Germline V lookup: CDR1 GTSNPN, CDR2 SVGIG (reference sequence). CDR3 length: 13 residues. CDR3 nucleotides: TGTGCCTGGAGTCGGGTCCTACAAGAGACCCAGTACTTC. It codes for CAWSRVLQETQYF.

The CDR3 coding sequence is TGTGCCAGCAGCCCTTGGACTAGCGGGACCCAAGAGACCCAGTACTTC. Encoded protein: CASSPWTSGTQETQYF. V is TRBV3-1 (or the pseudogene TRBV3-2) and J is TRBJ2-5, with 12 bases fitting TRBD2. J gave up 1 base and V 4 bases, and 4 bases lay outside the gene matches. CDR1 is LGHDT and CDR2 is YNNKEL in the germline V gene (reference sequence). This CDR3 has 16 residues.

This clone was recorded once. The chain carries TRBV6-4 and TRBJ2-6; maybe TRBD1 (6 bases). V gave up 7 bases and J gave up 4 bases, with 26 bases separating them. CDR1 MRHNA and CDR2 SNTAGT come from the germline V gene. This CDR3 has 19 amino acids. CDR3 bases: TGTGCCAGCACTCCCGTTCAGGGGTCGCCCTCGTCCGGGGCCAACGTCCTGACTTTC. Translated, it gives CASTPVQGSPSSGANVLTF.

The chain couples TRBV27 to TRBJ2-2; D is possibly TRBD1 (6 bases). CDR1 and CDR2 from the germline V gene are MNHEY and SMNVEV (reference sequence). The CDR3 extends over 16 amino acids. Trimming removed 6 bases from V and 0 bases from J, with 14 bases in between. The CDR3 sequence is CASRPGWTANTGELFF. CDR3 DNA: TGTGCCAGCAGGCCAGGGTGGACAGCGAACACCGGGGAGCTGTTTTTT.

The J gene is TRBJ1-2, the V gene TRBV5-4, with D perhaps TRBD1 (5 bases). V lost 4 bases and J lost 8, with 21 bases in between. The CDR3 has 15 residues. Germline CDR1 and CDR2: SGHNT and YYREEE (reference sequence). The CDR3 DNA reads TGTGCCAGCAGCAATATCAGGGTTGTAATTGGCGGCTACACCTTC. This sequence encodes CASSNIRVVIGGYTF.